This T cell receptor (beta chain) was observed in a study of cytomegalovirus exposure and HLA in healthy donors. CDR1 is SSHAT, CDR2 FNYEAQ, per germline (reference sequence). The CDR3 sequence is 13 residues long. A single count supports this clone. One end of the junction fails to match germline, which may point to a read error. The donors were part of the validation cohort, which consisted of 120 subjects and was separate from the first cohort of 666 subjects. Repertoires were generated with immunoSEQ multiplex PCR, while TCRdb's copy carries only in-frame clones and drops some. The sample holds approximately 280,000 clones, approximately 83% seen once.

The receptor's source is a woman younger than 30 in good health and CMV-seronegative. The sequencing sample was made of PBMCs. The V gene is TRBV7-7, the J gene TRBJ2-7; 11 nucleotides align to TRBD2. The CDR3 is CASSLAGGYEQYF. As DNA, the CDR3 is TGTGCTAGCAGCTTAGCGGGGGGGTACGAGCAGTACTTC.